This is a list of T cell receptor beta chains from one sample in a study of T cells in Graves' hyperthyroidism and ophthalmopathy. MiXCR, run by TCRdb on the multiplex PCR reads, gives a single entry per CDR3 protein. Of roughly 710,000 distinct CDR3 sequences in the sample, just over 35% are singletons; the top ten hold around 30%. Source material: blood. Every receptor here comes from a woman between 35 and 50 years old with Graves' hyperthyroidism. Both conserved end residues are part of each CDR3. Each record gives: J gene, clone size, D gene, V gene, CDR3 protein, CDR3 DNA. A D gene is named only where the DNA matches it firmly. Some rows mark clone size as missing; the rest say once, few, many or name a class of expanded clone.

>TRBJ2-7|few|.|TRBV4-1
CASSKSRAEYEQYF
TGCGCCAGCAGCAAGTCCCGGGCGGAATACGAGCAGTACTTC
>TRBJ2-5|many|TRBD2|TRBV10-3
CAIKGSGRGETQYF
TGTGCCATTAAGGGCAGCGGGAGGGGAGAGACCCAGTACTTC
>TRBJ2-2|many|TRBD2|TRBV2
CASTSGRVTGELFF
TGTGCCAGCACTAGCGGGAGAGTTACCGGGGAGCTGTTTTTT
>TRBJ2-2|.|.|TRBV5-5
CASSFPGRGTGELFF
TGTGCCAGCAGTTTCCCAGGGCGCGGCACCGGGGAGCTGTTTTTT
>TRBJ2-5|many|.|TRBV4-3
CASSQDPTTETQYF
TGCGCCAGCAGCCAAGACCCCACCACCGAGACCCAGTACTTC
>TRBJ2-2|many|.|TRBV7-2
CASSLRGTLNTGELFF
TGTGCCAGCAGCTTACGTGGGACCTTGAACACCGGGGAGCTGTTTTTT
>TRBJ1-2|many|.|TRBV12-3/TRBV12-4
CASSPTPRVVGYTF
TGTGCCAGCAGTCCTACCCCCCGGGTGGTTGGCTACACCTTC
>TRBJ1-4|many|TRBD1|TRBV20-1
CSARDRNSEKLFF
TGCAGTGCTAGGGACAGGAACTCTGAAAAACTGTTTTTT
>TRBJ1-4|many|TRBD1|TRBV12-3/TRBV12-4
CASSPGQNNEKLFF
TGTGCCAGCAGTCCGGGACAGAATAATGAAAAACTGTTTTTT
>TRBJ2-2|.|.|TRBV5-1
CASGEGTGELFF
TGCGCCAGCGGGGAAGGGACAGGGGAGCTGTTTTTT
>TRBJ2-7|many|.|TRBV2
CASSEEAPQYF
TGTGCCAGCAGTGAGGAGGCTCCGCAGTACTTC
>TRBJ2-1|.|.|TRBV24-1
CATSEGRGGQFF
TGTGCCACTTCTGAGGGTCGAGGTGGGCAGTTCTTT
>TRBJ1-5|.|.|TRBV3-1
CASSQDSQPQHF
TGTGCCAGCAGCCAAGATTCTCAGCCCCAGCATTTT